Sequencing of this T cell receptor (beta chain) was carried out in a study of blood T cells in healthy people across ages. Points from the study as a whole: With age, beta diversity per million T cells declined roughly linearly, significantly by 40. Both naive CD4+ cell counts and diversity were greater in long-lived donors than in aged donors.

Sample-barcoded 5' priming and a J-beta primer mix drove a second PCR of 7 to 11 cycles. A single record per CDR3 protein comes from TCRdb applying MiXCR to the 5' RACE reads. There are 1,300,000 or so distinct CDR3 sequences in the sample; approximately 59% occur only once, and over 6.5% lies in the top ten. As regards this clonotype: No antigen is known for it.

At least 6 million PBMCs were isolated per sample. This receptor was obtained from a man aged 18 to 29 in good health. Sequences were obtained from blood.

CDR3 protein: CASSLSPKGTYEQYF. The CDR3 region has the DNA TGTGCCAGCAGCTTGAGCCCGAAAGGGACCTACGAGCAGTACTTC. This sequence joins TRBV7-9 and TRBJ2-7; D ambiguous. CDR1 is SEHNR, CDR2 FQNEAQ, per germline (reference sequence). Trimming pared 3 bases from V and 2 bases from J, leaving 14 bases between. The CDR3 sequence is 15 residues long.